The 10 T cell receptor beta chains given below trace back to one sample, sequenced in a study of shared clonotypes between healthy human individuals. Naive CD8 cells comprised CD45RO-negative, CCR7-positively selected cells, excluding terminally differentiated effector memory CD45RA+ cells. Produced via immunoSEQ multiplex PCR; TCRdb's table is partial and in-frame only. The sample has approximately 2,000,000 clones, just under 95% seen once; the top ten hold around 1.7%. Sample: naive CD8+ T cells from PBMCs. All receptors derive from a man in his late teens or twenties in good health. Some clones in this sample may be carry-over from other donors' samples.

The chain combines TRBV7-9 with TRBJ2-5, with 8 nucleotides matching TRBD1. With 2 bases clipped from V and 5 bases from J, the junction kept 7 bases outside the gene matches. CDR3 length: 15 amino acids. Germline-derived CDR1 and CDR2 are SEHNR and FQNEAQ (reference sequence). CDR3 residues: CASSLRQGATETQYF. CDR3 DNA sequence: TGTGCCAGCAGCTTACGGCAGGGGGCTACGGAGACCCAGTACTTC.

The CDR3 nucleotides are TGTGCCAGTACGGCAGGGGTTTTCAATCAGCCCCAGCATTTT. It specifies CASTAGVFNQPQHF. The chain is built from TRBV19 and TRBJ1-5; D possibly corresponds to TRBD1 (6 bases). CDR3 length: 14 residues. The germline CDR1 and CDR2 sequences are LNHDA and SQIVND (reference sequence). Trimming removed 7 bases from V and 3 bases from J, with 13 bases in between.

This rearrangement joins TRBV29-1 to TRBJ2-7; TRBD2 agrees at 15 bases. The J segment lost 5 bases and the V segment lost 5 bases, leaving 7 bases of the junction unmatched. From germline, CDR1 is SQVTM and CDR2 ANQGSEA. The CDR3 consists of 15 residues. The CDR3 sequence is CSVKRTSGRGDEQYF. In nucleotides, the CDR3 is TGCAGCGTTAAAAGGACTAGCGGGAGGGGCGACGAGCAGTACTTC.

The chain recombines TRBV9 with TRBJ2-7; TRBD1 agrees at 7 bases. Germline V gene sequence: CDR1 SGDLS, CDR2 YYNGEE. The CDR3 covers 15 residues. The J segment lost 6 bases and the V segment lost 0 bases, leaving 9 bases of the junction unmatched. Written as DNA, the CDR3 is TGTGCCAGCAGCGTAGGGGGAACAGGGGCCGGCGAGCAGTACTTC. Its translation is CASSVGGTGAGEQYF.

This rearrangement joins TRBV5-4 to TRBJ1-2; D is possibly TRBD1 (5 bases). V was cut by 1 base and J by 8 bases, with 24 bases left in between. CDR3 length equals 17 residues. Germline values: CDR1 SGHNT, CDR2 YYREEE (reference sequence). The CDR3 sequence is CASSLRGEEVTARGYTF. The DNA for the CDR3 is TGTGCCAGCAGCTTGAGGGGTGAGGAAGTGACAGCAAGGGGCTACACCTTC.

About this clone: Additional DNA sequences in this sample encode the identical CDR3. The chain links TRBV11-2 to TRBJ2-1; TRBD2 might be the D (5 bases). Germline CDR1 reads SGHAT; CDR2 reads FQNNGV. Trimming pared 5 bases from V and 4 bases from J, leaving 9 bases between. This CDR3 region has 13 residues. CDR3 sequence: CASSTTGYNEQFF. CDR3 DNA: TGTGCCAGCAGCACGACGGGGTACAATGAGCAGTTCTTC. The full variable domain, rest sourced from reference TRBV11-2 and TRBJ2-1, is EAGVAQSPRYKIIEKRQSVAFWCNPISGHATLYWYQQILGQGPKLLIQFQNNGVVDDSQLPKDRFSAERLKGVDSTLKIQPAKLEDSAVYLCASSTTGYNEQFFGPGTRLTVL.

The V call is TRBV5-6, the J call TRBJ2-3; 10 nucleotides line up with TRBD2. Germline V gene sequence: CDR1 SGHDT, CDR2 YYEEEE. The junction had 5 bases not matched to a gene; V was cut back by 0 bases and J by 4 bases. The CDR3 consists of 16 residues. CDR3 amino acids: CASSLALAGGADTQYF. The CDR3 region has the DNA TGTGCCAGCAGCTTGGCGTTAGCGGGAGGAGCAGATACGCAGTATTTT.

A few counts support this clone. This rearrangement joins TRBV9 to TRBJ2-2, with 8 bases that match TRBD1. The germline V gene encodes CDR1 SGDLS and CDR2 YYNGEE. After removal of 6 bases from V and 3 bases from J, the junction contained 10 bases not matched to a gene. This CDR3 spans 16 amino acids. Here the CDR3 DNA reads TGTGCCAGCACCAAAACAGGGGGAATAGACACCGGGGAGCTGTTTTTT. This translates into CASTKTGGIDTGELFF.

The chain has TRBV9 and TRBJ2-2; TRBD1 matches at 9 bases. V was pared by 4 bases and J by 6 bases, with 4 bases of the junction left unmatched. From germline, CDR1 is SGDLS and CDR2 YYNGEE. The CDR3 is 14 amino acids. The CDR3: CASSRTGVSGELFF. In DNA form, the CDR3 reads TGTGCCAGCAGCCGGACAGGGGTCTCCGGGGAGCTGTTTTTT.

The chain is built from TRBV7-6 and TRBJ1-5; 8 positions agree with TRBD1. Germline values: CDR1 SGHVS, CDR2 FNYEAQ. The CDR3 is 14 amino acids. Trimming removed 5 bases from V and 4 bases from J; junction bases left unmatched: 4. CDR3 coding DNA: TGTGCCAGCAGCCCGGGGACAGGAAATCAGCCCCAGCATTTT. Its protein is CASSPGTGNQPQHF.